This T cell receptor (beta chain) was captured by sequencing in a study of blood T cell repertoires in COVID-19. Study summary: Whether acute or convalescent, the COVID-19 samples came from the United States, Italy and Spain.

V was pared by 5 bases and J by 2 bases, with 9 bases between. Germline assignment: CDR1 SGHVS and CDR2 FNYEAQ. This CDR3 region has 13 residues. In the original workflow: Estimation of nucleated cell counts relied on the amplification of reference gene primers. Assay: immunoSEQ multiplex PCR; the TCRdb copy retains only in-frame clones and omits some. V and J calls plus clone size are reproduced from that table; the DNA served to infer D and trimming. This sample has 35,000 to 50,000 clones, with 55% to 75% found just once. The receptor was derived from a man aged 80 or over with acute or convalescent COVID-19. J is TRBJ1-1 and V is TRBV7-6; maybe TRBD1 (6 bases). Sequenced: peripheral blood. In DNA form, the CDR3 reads TGTGCCAGCAGCGCGGACAGCAACACTGAAGCTTTCTTT. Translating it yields CASSADSNTEAFF.